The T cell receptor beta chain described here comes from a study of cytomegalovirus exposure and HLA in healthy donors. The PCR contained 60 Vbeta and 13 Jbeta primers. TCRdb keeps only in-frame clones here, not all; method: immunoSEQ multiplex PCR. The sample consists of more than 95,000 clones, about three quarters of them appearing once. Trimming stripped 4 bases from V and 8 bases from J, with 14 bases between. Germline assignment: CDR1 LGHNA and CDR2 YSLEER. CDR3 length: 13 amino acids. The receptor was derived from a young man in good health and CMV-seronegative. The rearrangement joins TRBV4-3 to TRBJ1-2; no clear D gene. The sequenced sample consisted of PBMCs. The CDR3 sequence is CASSPPNAGGYTF. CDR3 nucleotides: TGCGCCAGCAGCCCGCCAAACGCCGGGGGCTACACCTTC.